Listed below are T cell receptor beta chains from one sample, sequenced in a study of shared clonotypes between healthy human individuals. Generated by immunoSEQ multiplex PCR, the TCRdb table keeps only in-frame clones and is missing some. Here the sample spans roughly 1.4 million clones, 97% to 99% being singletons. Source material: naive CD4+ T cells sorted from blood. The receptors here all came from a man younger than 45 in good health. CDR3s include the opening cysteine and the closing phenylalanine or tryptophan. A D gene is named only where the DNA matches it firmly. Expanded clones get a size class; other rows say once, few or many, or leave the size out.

CATSRTGTPNYEQYF,TGTGCCACCAGCAGAACCGGGACTCCGAACTACGAGCAGTACTTC,TRBV15,.,TRBJ2-7,15,.
CASSLAGVSTQYF,TGTGCCAGCAGTTTAGCGGGAGTAAGTACGCAGTATTTT,TRBV28,.,TRBJ2-3,13,TRBD2
CSVVAGLNTEAFF,TGCAGCGTTGTAGCAGGGCTGAACACTGAAGCTTTCTTT,TRBV29-1,.,TRBJ1-1,13,.
CASSQEPYGYTF,TGCGCCAGCAGCCAAGAACCTTATGGCTACACCTTC,TRBV4-1,.,TRBJ1-2,12,.
CAISSQGDQPQHF,TGTGCCATCAGTTCCCAGGGAGATCAGCCCCAGCATTTT,TRBV10-3,.,TRBJ1-5,13,.
CASSLSRQTYEQYF,TGTGCCAGCAGTTTATCTCGACAGACCTACGAGCAGTACTTC,TRBV27,.,TRBJ2-7,14,.
CASSGVQGKITDTQYF,TGTGCCAGCAGTGGAGTACAGGGTAAAATCACAGATACGCAGTATTTT,TRBV2,.,TRBJ2-3,16,.
CASSLGGPSNEQFF,TGTGCCAGCAGCTTAGGTGGGCCCTCCAATGAGCAGTTCTTC,TRBV11-2,.,TRBJ2-1,14,.
CASSTRGVQPQHF,TGTGCCAGCTCCACTAGGGGGGTTCAGCCCCAGCATTTT,TRBV7-8,.,TRBJ1-5,13,.
CASSFRTESSYNEQFF,TGTGCCAGTAGTTTCCGGACTGAGAGCTCCTACAATGAGCAGTTCTTC,TRBV19,.,TRBJ2-1,16,.
CASSRGGLAVTYEQYF,TGTGCCAGCAGCAGGGGGGGACTAGCGGTAACCTACGAGCAGTACTTC,TRBV7-2,.,TRBJ2-7,16,TRBD2
CASSFGKDSYEQYF,TGCGCCAGCAGCTTTGGAAAAGACTCCTACGAGCAGTACTTC,TRBV5-1,.,TRBJ2-7,14,.
CASSPRPRLANEQFF,TGCGCCAGCAGCCCCCGACCGCGGTTGGCCAATGAGCAGTTCTTC,TRBV5-1,.,TRBJ2-1,15,.
CASSLGQGGYKLFF,TGCGCCAGCAGCTTGGGCCAGGGGGGATACAAACTGTTTTTT,TRBV5-1,.,TRBJ1-4,14,TRBD1
CASSPKAGTGDYEQYF,TGTGCCAGCTCACCAAAAGCCGGGACAGGAGACTACGAGCAGTACTTC,TRBV18,once,TRBJ2-7,16,TRBD1
CASSEISSTGELFF,TGTGCCAGCAGTGAAATCAGTTCAACCGGGGAGCTGTTTTTT,TRBV2,.,TRBJ2-2,14,.
CATSGTSGRSYNEQFF,TGTGCCACCTCCGGGACTAGCGGGAGGTCCTACAATGAGCAGTTCTTC,TRBV10-3,.,TRBJ2-1,16,TRBD2
CASSLNQGDGYTF,TGTGCCAGCAGCTTAAATCAAGGGGATGGCTACACCTTC,TRBV7-3,.,TRBJ1-2,13,.
CASSATSGLYNEQFF,TGTGCCAGCAGCGCGACTAGCGGTCTCTACAATGAGCAGTTCTTC,TRBV5-4,few,TRBJ2-1,15,TRBD2
CASSARESSYEQYF,TGTGCCAGCAGCGCCCGGGAGAGCTCCTACGAGCAGTACTTC,TRBV9,.,TRBJ2-7,14,.
CASSSDNSEKLFF,TGTGCCAGCAGCTCAGACAATAGCGAAAAACTGTTTTTT,TRBV7-9,once,TRBJ1-4,13,.
CASSLSGNYEQYF,TGTGCCAGCAGTTTATCAGGGAACTACGAGCAGTACTTC,TRBV28,.,TRBJ2-7,13,.
CASSSRRQGAWEKLFF,TGTGCCAGCAGTTCCCGGCGACAGGGGGCATGGGAAAAACTGTTTTTT,TRBV6-6,.,TRBJ1-4,16,TRBD1
CASSPSGLAGVGLFF,TGTGCCAGCAGCCCCTCGGGACTAGCGGGAGTTGGGCTGTTCTTC,TRBV11-3,once,TRBJ2-1,15,TRBD2
CASSLVPSGTYEQYF,TGTGCCAGCAGCTTAGTCCCTAGCGGGACCTACGAGCAGTACTTC,TRBV7-2,.,TRBJ2-7,15,TRBD2
CASSSGTYNEQFF,TGTGCCAGCAGTAGCGGGACCTACAATGAGCAGTTCTTC,TRBV14,.,TRBJ2-1,13,TRBD2
CASSPESGHYEQYF,TGTGCCAGCAGCCCTGAAAGCGGGCACTACGAGCAGTACTTC,TRBV11-1,once,TRBJ2-7,14,.
CASSVGLMGTQYF,TGTGCCAGCAGCGTGGGTCTAATGGGGACCCAGTACTTC,TRBV7-9,.,TRBJ2-5,13,.
CASSIRDLNTEAFF,TGTGCCAGTAGTATCAGAGATTTGAACACTGAAGCTTTCTTT,TRBV19,.,TRBJ1-1,14,.